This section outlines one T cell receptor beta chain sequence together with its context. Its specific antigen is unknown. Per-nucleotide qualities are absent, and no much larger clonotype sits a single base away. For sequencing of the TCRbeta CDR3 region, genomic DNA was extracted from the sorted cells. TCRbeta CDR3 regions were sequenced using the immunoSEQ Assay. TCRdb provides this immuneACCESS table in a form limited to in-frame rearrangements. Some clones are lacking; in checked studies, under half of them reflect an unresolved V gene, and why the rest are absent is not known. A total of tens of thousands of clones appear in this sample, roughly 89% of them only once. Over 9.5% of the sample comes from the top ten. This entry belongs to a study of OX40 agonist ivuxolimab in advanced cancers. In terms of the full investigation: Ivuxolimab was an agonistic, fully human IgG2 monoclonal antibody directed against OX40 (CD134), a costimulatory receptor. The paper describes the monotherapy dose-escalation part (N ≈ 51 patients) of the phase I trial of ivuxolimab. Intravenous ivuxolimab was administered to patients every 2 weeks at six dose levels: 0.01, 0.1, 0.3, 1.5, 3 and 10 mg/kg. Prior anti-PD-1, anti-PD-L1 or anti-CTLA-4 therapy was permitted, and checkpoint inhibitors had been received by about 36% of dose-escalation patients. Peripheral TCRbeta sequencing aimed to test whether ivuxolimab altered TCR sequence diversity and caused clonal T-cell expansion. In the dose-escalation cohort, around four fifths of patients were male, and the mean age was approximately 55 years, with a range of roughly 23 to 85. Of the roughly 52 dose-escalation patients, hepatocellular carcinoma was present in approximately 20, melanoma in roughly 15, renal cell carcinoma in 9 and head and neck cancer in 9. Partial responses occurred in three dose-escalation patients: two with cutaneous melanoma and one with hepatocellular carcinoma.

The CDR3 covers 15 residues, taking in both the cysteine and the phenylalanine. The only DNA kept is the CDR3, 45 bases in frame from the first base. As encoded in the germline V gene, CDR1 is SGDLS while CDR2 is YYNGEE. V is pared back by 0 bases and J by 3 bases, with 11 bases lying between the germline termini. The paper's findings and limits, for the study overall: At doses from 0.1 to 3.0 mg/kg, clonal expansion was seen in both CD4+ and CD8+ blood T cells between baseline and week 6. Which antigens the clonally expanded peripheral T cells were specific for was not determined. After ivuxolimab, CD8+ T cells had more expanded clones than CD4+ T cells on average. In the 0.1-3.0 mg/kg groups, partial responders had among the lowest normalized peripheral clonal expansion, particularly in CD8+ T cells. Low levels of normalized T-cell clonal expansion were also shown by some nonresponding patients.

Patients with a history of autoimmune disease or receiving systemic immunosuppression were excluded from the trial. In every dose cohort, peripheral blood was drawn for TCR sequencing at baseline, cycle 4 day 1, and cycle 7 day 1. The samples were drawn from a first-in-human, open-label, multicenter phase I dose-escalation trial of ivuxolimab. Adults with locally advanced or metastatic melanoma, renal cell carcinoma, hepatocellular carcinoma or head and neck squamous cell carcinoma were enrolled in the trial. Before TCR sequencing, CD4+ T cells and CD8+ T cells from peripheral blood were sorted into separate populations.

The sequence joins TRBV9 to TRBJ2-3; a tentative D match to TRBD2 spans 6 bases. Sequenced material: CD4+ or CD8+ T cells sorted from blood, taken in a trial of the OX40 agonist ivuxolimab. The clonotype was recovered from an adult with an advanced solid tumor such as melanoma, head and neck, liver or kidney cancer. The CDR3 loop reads CASSVGGGGTDTQYF. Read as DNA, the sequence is TGTGCCAGCAGCGTAGGGGGAGGTGGAACAGATACGCAGTATTTT.